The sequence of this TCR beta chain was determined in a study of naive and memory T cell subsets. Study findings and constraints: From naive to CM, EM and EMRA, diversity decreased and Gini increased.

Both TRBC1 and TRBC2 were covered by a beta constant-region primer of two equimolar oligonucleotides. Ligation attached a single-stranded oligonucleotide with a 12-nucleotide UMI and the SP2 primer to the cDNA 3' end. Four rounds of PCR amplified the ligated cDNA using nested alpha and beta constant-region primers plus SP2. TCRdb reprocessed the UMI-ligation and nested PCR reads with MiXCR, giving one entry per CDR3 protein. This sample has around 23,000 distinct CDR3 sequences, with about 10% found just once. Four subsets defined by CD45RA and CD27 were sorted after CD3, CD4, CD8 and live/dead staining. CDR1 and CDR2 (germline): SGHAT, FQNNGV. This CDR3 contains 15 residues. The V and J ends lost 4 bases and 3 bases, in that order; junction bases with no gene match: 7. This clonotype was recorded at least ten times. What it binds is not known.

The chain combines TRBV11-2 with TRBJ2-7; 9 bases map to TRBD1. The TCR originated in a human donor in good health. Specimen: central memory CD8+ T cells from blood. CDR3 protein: CASSSTGTGFYEQYF. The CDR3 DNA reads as TGTGCCAGCAGCTCAACCGGGACAGGGTTCTACGAGCAGTACTTC.